These 18 T cell receptor beta chains originate from one sample sequenced in a study of cytomegalovirus exposure and HLA in healthy donors (dated by TCRdb to the late 2010s). The library was prepared using the immunoSEQ multiplex PCR assay. TCRdb took over this immuneACCESS table, retaining in-frame rearrangements with V and J assigned. Such tables are incomplete; in checked studies, under half of the missing clones stem from an unresolved V gene, and the remainder is unexplained. The sample table contains tens of thousands of clones; only one count was recorded for around 97% of them. 1.5% to 2% of the sample is held by the ten biggest clonotypes. Sequences were obtained from PBMCs. The receptors stem from a woman aged 18-29 years in good health and CMV-seropositive.

The J gene is TRBJ1-5, the V gene TRBV2; D is unresolved. The CDR3 covers 14 residues. With 7 bases removed from V and 7 bases from J, the gap between germline ends came to 17 bases. The germline gives CDR1 SNHLY, CDR2 FYNNEI. Here the CDR3 reads CASIEGSSAQPQHF. CDR3 nucleotide sequence: TGTGCCAGCATTGAGGGCAGCTCGGCCCAGCCCCAGCATTTT.

The CDR3 reads CAWLMEGSSYEQYF. The CDR3 DNA sequence: TGTGCCTGGCTTATGGAGGGGTCATCGTACGAGCAGTACTTC. The chain links TRBV30 to TRBJ2-7; TRBD2 might be the D (6 bases). The CDR3 spans 14 residues. V was clipped by 5 bases and J by 4 bases, with 18 bases between them. Germline lookup yields CDR1 GTSNPN and CDR2 SVGIG (reference sequence).

V is TRBV7-2 and J is TRBJ2-1; perhaps TRBD2 as D (6 bases). CDR3 length equals 16 residues. Germline CDR1 SGHTA, CDR2 FQGNSA. V lost 4 bases and J lost 4, with 17 bases in between. The CDR3 here is CASSSPLAISYNEQFF. CDR3 bases: TGTGCCAGCAGCTCCCCACTAGCTATTTCGTACAATGAGCAGTTCTTC.

J is TRBJ2-7 and V is TRBV21-1; the table's D gene call, TRBD2, was not cross checked with the DNA. TRBV21-1 is a pseudogene segment. This CDR3 comprises 21 residues. The CDR3 bases are TGTGCCAGCAGCAAAGAGGGACGCCAGCCCTCAAGGACTAGCGGGATCCACGAGCAGTACTTC. It is translated as CASSKEGRQPSRTSGIHEQYF.

The rearrangement joins TRBV28 to TRBJ2-2; D might be TRBD1 (6 bases). Germline CDR1 and CDR2: MDHEN and SYDVKM. V was shortened by 1 base and J by 0 bases, with 9 bases between the two germline ends. The CDR3 loop spans 16 amino acids. The CDR3 DNA follows: TGTGCCAGCAGTTTATCCAGGGGCCCGAACACCGGGGAGCTGTTTTTT. It is translated as CASSLSRGPNTGELFF.

The chain is built from TRBV15 and TRBJ1-5; 7 bases are shared with TRBD1. Germline V gene sequence: CDR1 LNHNV, CDR2 YYDKDF (reference sequence). The V and J ends lost 3 bases and 6 bases, in that order; junction bases with no gene match: 8. The CDR3 has 15 amino acids. The CDR3: CATSRDRTGGQPQHF. CDR3 sequence (DNA): TGTGCCACCAGCAGGGATCGGACAGGCGGTCAGCCCCAGCATTTT.

This chain connects TRBV6-5 to TRBJ1-2, with 7 bases aligning to TRBD1. The CDR3 is made up of 14 amino acids. Per germline, CDR1 MNHEY and CDR2 SVGAGI. V shed 5 bases, J shed 5 bases, and the junction held 8 bases outside the gene matches. CDR3 sequence reads: CASSEGGSRYGYTF. DNA of the CDR3: TGTGCCAGCAGTGAAGGGGGCTCGCGATATGGCTACACCTTC.

The chain couples TRBV18 to TRBJ1-4, with a weak D call TRBD1 (5 bases). The germline V and J ends were trimmed by 3 bases and 5 bases, with 13 bases remaining between them. CDR1 is KGHSH, CDR2 LQKENI, per germline. The CDR3 is 15 amino acids. CDR3 sequence (DNA): TGTGCCAGCTCACCGGGGCCGGATTACAATGAAAAACTGTTTTTT. Residues: CASSPGPDYNEKLFF.

V gene TRBV4-1 combines with J gene TRBJ1-5; D possibly corresponds to TRBD1 (6 bases). CDR1 MGHRA and CDR2 YSYEKL come from the germline V gene. The V and J ends lost 4 bases and 4 bases respectively, with 11 bases between them. CDR3 size: 14 residues. CDR3 region: CASSPNRANQPQHF. The DNA for the CDR3 is TGCGCCAGCAGCCCTAACAGGGCTAATCAGCCCCAGCATTTT.

The chain combines TRBV11-3 with TRBJ1-1; D not certain. Germline values: CDR1 SGHNT, CDR2 YENEEA. The V end lost 1 base, the J end lost 10 bases, and 13 bases lay between the germline ends. This CDR3 is built from 13 residues. CDR3 loop: CASSLGRQSIAFF. In DNA form, the CDR3 reads TGTGCCAGCAGCTTAGGAAGACAATCCATAGCTTTCTTT.

The chain recombines TRBV19 with TRBJ2-7, with a weak D call TRBD2 (6 bases). Between the trimmed V and J ends, which lost 1 base and 0 bases, there was a span of 10 bases. Germline values: CDR1 LNHDA, CDR2 SQIVND (reference sequence). The CDR3 has 15 amino acids. The chain's CDR3 is CASSIGPSASYEQYF. As DNA, the CDR3 is TGTGCCAGTAGTATAGGTCCTAGCGCCTCCTACGAGCAGTACTTC.

The chain couples TRBV4-1 to TRBJ1-2; perhaps TRBD1 as D (5 bases). Trimming took off 2 bases at V and 10 bases at J, with 17 bases between the two ends. Germline V CDR1 and CDR2: MGHRA, YSYEKL. The CDR3 spans 14 residues. The CDR3 reads CASSQRVDRDAYTF. The DNA for the CDR3 is TGCGCCAGCAGCCAACGGGTCGACAGAGATGCCTACACCTTC.

The CDR3 reads CASSLASGRASYNEQFF. CDR3 DNA: TGTGCCAGCAGCTTGGCTAGCGGGAGGGCGTCCTACAATGAGCAGTTCTTC. The chain employs TRBV5-4 and TRBJ2-1; 12 bases are shared with TRBD2. Germline V lookup: CDR1 SGHNT, CDR2 YYREEE (reference sequence). The CDR3 is 17 amino acids. V lost 0 bases to trimming and J lost 1 base; unmatched junction nucleotides: 2.

As DNA, the CDR3 is TGTGCCAGCAGCCCGACAGGCTACGAGCAGTACTTC. It specifies CASSPTGYEQYF. The chain has TRBV7-8 and TRBJ2-7; possibly TRBD1 for D (6 bases). With 5 bases removed from V and 3 bases from J, the gap between germline ends came to 8 bases. The CDR3 consists of 12 residues. Germline assignment: CDR1 SGHVS and CDR2 FQNEAQ. Together with reference TRBV7-8 and TRBJ2-7, the CDR3 gives the full variable domain: GAGVSQSPRYKVAKRGQDVALRCDPISGHVSLFWYQQALGQGPEFLTYFQNEAQLDKSGLPSDRFFAERPEGSVSTLKIQRTQQEDSAVYLCASSPTGYEQYFGPGTRLTVT.

The chain combines TRBV9 with TRBJ2-7; 7 bases are a match to TRBD1. The CDR3 loop spans 15 amino acids. Germline CDR1 is SGDLS and CDR2 is YYNGEE. V dropped 0 bases and J dropped 3; count of bases not matched to a gene: 6. CDR3 nucleotide sequence: TGTGCCAGCAGCGTAGGCCAGGGGGTCATCTACGAGCAGTACTTC. Its protein is CASSVGQGVIYEQYF.

This sequence joins TRBV19 and TRBJ1-2, with TRBD1 matching 7 bases. CDR1 is LNHDA, CDR2 SQIVND, per germline (reference sequence). V shed 4 bases and J 1 base; nucleotides not matched to a gene: 3. CDR3 length: 14 residues. The CDR3 is CASSRTGFNYGYTF. For the CDR3, the DNA is TGTGCCAGTAGTAGGACAGGATTTAACTATGGCTACACCTTC. Combining the CDR3 with reference TRBV19 and TRBJ1-2 gives the whole variable domain DGGITQSPKYLFRKEGQNVTLSCEQNLNHDAMYWYRQDPGQGLRLIYYSQIVNDFQKGDIAEGYSVSREKKESFPLTVTSAQKNPTAFYLCASSRTGFNYGYTFGSGTRLTVV.

This clone was observed a single time. This chain connects TRBV27 to TRBJ2-7; D ambiguous. Trimming removed 11 bases at V and 5 bases at J, with 19 bases between. This CDR3 is 13 amino acids long. Germline assignment: CDR1 MNHEY and CDR2 SMNVEV (reference sequence). The CDR3 protein is CAGYPGPGHEQYF. CDR3 bases: TGTGCCGGCTATCCTGGGCCAGGCCACGAGCAGTACTTC.

The V call is TRBV9, the J call TRBJ1-3; the match to TRBD1 covers 7 bases. The CDR3 runs 15 residues. Germline CDR1 SGDLS, CDR2 YYNGEE. V lost 3 bases, J lost 2 bases, and 5 bases stayed unmatched. The CDR3 is CASSAGGGPGNTIYF. The CDR3 DNA reads TGTGCCAGCAGCGCGGGAGGGGGCCCTGGAAACACCATATATTTT.